This T cell receptor beta chain was identified during a study of blood T cell repertoires in COVID-19. Overall study: The samples span acute and convalescent COVID-19 from the United States, Italy and Spain.

Germline CDR1 is SEHNR and CDR2 is FQNEAQ (reference sequence). The CDR3 is 15 amino acids. The ends were cut back, 1 base at V and 5 bases at J, with 11 bases in the middle. Method: immunoSEQ multiplex PCR; TCRdb's copy keeps in-frame clones and lacks some. This sample has some 220,000 clones, with more than 70% found just once. The sample taken for sequencing was peripheral blood. This clonotype was obtained from a human donor in a cohort sampled during active COVID-19. The chain combines TRBV7-9 with TRBJ1-4, with D possibly TRBD1 on 5 matching bases. CDR3 coding DNA: TGTGCCAGCAGCTTAGAGGGACTCGAGAATGAAAAACTGTTTTTT. This encodes CASSLEGLENEKLFF.